This TCR beta chain was sequenced in a study of T cells in narcolepsy. Study results and limitations: HCRT-specific and TRIB2-specific autoreactive clonotypes appeared among same-patient CSF and blood CD4+ clonotypes.

Comment on this clone: Its specificity is unknown.

Germline V CDR1 and CDR2: SGHRS, YFSETQ. V shed 4 bases and J shed 8 bases, with 25 bases lying between them. The CDR3 runs to 17 residues. Here immunoSEQ multiplex PCR was the method, and the copy in TCRdb shows in-frame clones only, minus some. The data contain under 30,000 clones, around 83% of them seen just once; the ten biggest clones take up around 0.9%. Sequenced: CD45RA- memory CD4+ T cells from PBMCs. The TCR comes from a human donor with narcolepsy. The rearrangement links TRBV5-1 to TRBJ2-1; possibly TRBD1 for D (6 bases). The CDR3 DNA reads as TGCGCCAGCAGCATTCCATCAACAGGGTCATTTGGCGATGAGCAGTTCTTC. As protein: CASSIPSTGSFGDEQFF.